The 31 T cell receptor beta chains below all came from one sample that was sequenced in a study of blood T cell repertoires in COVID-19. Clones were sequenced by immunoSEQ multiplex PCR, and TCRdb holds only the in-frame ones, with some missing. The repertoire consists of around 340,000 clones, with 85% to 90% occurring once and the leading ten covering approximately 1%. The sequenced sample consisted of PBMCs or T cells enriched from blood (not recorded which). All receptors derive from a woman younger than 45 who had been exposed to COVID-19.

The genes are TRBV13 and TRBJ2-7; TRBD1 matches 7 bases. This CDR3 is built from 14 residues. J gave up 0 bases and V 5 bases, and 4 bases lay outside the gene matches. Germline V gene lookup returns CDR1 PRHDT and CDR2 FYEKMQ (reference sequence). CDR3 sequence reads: CASSTWDSSYEQYF. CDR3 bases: TGTGCCAGCAGCACCTGGGACAGCTCCTACGAGCAGTACTTC. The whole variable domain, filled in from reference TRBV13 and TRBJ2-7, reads AAGVIQSPRHLIKEKRETATLKCYPIPRHDTVYWYQQGPGQDPQFLISFYEKMQSDKGSIPDRFSAQQFSDYHSELNMSSLELGDSALYFCASSTWDSSYEQYFGPGTRLTVT.

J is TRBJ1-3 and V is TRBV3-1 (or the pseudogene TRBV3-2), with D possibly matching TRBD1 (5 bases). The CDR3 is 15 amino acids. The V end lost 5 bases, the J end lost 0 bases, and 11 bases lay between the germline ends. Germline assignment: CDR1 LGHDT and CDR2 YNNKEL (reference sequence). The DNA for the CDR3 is TGTGCCAGCAGCGCAAGGGGTTACTCTGGAAACACCATATATTTT. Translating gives CASSARGYSGNTIYF.

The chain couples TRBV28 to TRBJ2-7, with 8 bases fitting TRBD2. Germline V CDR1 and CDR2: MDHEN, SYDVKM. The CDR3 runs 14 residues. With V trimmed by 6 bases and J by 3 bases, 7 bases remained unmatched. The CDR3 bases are TGTGCCAGCAGCCCGTTGGGACTAGGCTACGAGCAGTACTTC. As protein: CASSPLGLGYEQYF.

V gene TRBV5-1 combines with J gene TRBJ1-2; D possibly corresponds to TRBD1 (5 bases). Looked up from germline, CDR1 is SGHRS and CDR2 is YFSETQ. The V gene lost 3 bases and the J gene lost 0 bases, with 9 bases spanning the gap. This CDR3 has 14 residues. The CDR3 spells CASSSDTSNYGYTF. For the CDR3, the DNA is TGCGCCAGCAGCTCGGACACGTCTAACTATGGCTACACCTTC.

The CDR3 sequence: CAWSAGGGETQYF. In DNA, the CDR3 is TGTGCCTGGAGCGCCGGCGGGGGGGAGACCCAGTACTTC. This sequence joins TRBV30 and TRBJ2-5, with 8 positions matching TRBD2. This CDR3 spans 13 amino acids. The J segment lost 5 bases and the V segment lost 3 bases, leaving 5 bases of the junction unmatched. Germline CDR1 is GTSNPN and CDR2 is SVGIG (reference sequence).

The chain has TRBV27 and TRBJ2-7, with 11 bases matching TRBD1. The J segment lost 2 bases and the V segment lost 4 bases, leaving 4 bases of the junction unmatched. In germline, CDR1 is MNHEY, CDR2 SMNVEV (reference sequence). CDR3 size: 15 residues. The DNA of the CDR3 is TGTGCCAGCAGTTCACCGGGACAGGGGGCCTACGAGCAGTACTTC. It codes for CASSSPGQGAYEQYF.

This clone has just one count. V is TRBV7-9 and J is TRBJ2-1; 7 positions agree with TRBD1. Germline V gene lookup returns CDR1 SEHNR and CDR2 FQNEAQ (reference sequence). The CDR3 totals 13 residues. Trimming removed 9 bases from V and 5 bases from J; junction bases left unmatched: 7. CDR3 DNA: TGTGCCAGTTTGGACAGGTTAAACAATGAGCAGTTCTTC. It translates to CASLDRLNNEQFF. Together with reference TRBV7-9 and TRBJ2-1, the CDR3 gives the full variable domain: DTGVSQNPRHKITKRGQNVTFRCDPISEHNRLYWYRQTLGQGPEFLTYFQNEAQLEKSRLLSDRFSAERPKGSFSTLEIQRTEQGDSAMYLCASLDRLNNEQFFGPGTRLTVL.

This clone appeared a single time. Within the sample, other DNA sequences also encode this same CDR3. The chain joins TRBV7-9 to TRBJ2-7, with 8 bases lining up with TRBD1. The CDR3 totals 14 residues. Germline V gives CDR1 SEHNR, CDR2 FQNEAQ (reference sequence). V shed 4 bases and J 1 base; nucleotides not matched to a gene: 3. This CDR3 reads CASSSGQGSYEQYF. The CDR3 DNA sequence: TGTGCCAGCAGCTCCGGACAGGGATCCTACGAGCAGTACTTC.

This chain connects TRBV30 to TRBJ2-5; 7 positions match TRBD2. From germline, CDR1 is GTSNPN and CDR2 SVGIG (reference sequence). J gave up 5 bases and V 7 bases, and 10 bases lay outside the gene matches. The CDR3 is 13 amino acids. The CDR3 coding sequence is TGTGCCTTCCGGGGGGAGTCGGGGGAGACCCAGTACTTC. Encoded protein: CAFRGESGETQYF.

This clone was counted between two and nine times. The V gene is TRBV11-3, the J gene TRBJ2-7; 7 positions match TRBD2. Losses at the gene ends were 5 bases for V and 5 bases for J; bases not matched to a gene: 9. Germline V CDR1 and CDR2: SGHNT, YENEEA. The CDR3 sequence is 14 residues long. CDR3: CASSPGGGNNEQYF. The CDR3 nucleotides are TGTGCCAGCAGCCCCGGCGGGGGAAATAACGAGCAGTACTTC.

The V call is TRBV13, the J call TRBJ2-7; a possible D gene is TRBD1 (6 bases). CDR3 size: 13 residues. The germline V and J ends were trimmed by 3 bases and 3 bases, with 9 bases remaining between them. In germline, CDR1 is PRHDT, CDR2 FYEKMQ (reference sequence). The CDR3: CASSFRGFYEQYF. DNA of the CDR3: TGTGCCAGCAGCTTTAGGGGGTTCTACGAGCAGTACTTC.

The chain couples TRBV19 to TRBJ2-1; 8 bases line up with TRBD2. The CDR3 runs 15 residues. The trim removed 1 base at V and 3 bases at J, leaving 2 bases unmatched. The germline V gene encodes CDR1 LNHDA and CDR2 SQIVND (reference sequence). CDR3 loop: CASSIGGTSYNEQFF. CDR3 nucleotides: TGTGCCAGTAGTATAGGCGGGACTAGCTACAATGAGCAGTTCTTC.

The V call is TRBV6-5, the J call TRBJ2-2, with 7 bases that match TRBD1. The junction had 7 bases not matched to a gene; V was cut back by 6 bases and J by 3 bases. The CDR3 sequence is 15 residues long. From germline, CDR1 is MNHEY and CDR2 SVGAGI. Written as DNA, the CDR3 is TGTGCCAGCAGCAAAAATCAGGGGGACACCGGGGAGCTGTTTTTT. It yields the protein CASSKNQGDTGELFF.

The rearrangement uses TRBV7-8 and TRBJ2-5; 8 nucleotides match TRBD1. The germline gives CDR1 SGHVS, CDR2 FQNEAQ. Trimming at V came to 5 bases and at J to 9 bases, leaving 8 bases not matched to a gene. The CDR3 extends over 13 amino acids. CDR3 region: CASSLDRGRAQYF. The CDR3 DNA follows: TGTGCCAGCAGCCTCGACAGGGGACGAGCCCAGTACTTC.

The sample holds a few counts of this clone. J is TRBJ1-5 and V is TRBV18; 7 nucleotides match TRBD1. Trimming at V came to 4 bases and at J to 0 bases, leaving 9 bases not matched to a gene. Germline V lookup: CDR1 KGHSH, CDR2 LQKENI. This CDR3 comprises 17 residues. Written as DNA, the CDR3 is TGTGCCAGCTCACACCGGGACAGCACCGCTAGCAATCAGCCCCAGCATTTT. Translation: CASSHRDSTASNQPQHF.

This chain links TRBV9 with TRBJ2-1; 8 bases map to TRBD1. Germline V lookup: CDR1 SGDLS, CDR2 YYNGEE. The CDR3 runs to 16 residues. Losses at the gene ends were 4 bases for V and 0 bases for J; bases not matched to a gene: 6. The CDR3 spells CASSHHRGSSYNEQFF. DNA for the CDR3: TGTGCCAGCAGCCATCACAGGGGGAGCTCCTACAATGAGCAGTTCTTC.

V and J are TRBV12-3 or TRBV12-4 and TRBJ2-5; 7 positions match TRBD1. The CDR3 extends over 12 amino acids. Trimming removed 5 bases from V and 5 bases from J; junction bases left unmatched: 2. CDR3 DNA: TGTGCCAGCAGTCGACAGGGTGAGACCCAGTACTTC. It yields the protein CASSRQGETQYF.

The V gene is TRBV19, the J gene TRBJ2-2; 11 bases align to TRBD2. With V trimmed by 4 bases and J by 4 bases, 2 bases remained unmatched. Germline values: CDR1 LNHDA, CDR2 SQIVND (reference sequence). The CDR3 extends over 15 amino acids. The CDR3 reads CASSKLAGGTGELFF. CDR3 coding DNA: TGTGCCAGTAGTAAGCTAGCGGGAGGCACCGGGGAGCTGTTTTTT.

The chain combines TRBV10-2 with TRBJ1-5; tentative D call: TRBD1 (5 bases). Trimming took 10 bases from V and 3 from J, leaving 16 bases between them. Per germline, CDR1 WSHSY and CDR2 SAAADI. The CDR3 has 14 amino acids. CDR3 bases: TGCGCCATCGGGGGTTCTACCCCCAATCAGCCCCAGCATTTT. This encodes CAIGGSTPNQPQHF.

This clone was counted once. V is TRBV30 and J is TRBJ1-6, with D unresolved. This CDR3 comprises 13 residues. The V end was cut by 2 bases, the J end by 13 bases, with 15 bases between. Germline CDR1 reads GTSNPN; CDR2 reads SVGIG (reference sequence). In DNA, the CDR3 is TGTGCCTGGAGTACCGGACTCCTGATGCCCCTCCACTTT. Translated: CAWSTGLLMPLHF.

CDR3 in amino acids: CASSFPQGGGYTF. The CDR3 coding sequence is TGTGCCAGCAGCTTCCCCCAGGGTGGTGGCTACACCTTC. V and J are TRBV7-9 and TRBJ1-2; the D gene is possibly TRBD1 (5 bases). Trimming took off 3 bases at V and 7 bases at J, with 12 bases between the two ends. The CDR3 runs 13 residues. Germline V gives CDR1 SEHNR, CDR2 FQNEAQ (reference sequence).

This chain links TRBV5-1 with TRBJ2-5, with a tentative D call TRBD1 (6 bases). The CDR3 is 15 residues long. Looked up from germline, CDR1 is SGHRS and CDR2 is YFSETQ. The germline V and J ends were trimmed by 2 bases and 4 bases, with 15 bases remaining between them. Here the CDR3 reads CASSLNPGQLETQYF. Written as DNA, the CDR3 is TGCGCCAGCAGCTTAAACCCTGGACAGCTAGAGACCCAGTACTTC.

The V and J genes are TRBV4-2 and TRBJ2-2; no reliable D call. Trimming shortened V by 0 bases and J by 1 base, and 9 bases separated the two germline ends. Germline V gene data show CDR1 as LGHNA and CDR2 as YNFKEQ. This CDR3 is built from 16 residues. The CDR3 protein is CASSQEANMNTGELFF. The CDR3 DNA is TGTGCCAGCAGCCAAGAAGCCAATATGAACACCGGGGAGCTGTTTTTT.

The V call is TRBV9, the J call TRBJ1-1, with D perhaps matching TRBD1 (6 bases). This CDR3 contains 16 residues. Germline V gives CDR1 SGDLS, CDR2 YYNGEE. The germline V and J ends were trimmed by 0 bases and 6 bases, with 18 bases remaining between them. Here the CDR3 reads CASSVDLVRPGAEAFF. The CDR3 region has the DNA TGTGCCAGCAGCGTAGACTTAGTCCGTCCAGGGGCTGAAGCTTTCTTT. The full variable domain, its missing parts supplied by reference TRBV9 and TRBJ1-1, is DSGVTQTPKHLITATGQRVTLRCSPRSGDLSVYWYQQSLDQGLQFLIQYYNGEERAKGNILERFSAQQFPDLHSELNLSSLELGDSALYFCASSVDLVRPGAEAFFGQGTRLTVV.

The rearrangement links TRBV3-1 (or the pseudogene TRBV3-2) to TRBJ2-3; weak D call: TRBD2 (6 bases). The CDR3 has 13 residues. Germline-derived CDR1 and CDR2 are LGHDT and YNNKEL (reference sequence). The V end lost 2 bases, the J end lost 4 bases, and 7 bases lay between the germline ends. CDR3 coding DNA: TGTGCCAGCAGCCAATGGGAGGCAGATACGCAGTATTTT. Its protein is CASSQWEADTQYF.

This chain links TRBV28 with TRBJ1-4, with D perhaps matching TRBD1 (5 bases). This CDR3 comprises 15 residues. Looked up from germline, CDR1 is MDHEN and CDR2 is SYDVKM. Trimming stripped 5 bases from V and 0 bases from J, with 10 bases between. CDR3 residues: CASSSPTATNEKLFF. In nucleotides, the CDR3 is TGTGCCAGCAGTAGCCCGACAGCAACTAATGAAAAACTGTTTTTT.

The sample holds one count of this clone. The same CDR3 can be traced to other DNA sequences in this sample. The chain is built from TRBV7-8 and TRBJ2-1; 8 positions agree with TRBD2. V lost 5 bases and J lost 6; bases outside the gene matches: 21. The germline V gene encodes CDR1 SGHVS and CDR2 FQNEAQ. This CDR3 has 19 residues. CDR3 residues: CASSLGPGGAGVIGNEQFF. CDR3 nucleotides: TGTGCCAGCAGCCTAGGGCCGGGGGGGGCGGGAGTGATTGGCAATGAGCAGTTCTTC.

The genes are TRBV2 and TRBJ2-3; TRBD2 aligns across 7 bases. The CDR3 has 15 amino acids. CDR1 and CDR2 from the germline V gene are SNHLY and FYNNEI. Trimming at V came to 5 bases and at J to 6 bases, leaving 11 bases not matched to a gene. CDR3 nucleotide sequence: TGTGCCAGCAGTATTTCAAGCGGGGCGGTGGATACGCAGTATTTT. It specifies CASSISSGAVDTQYF.

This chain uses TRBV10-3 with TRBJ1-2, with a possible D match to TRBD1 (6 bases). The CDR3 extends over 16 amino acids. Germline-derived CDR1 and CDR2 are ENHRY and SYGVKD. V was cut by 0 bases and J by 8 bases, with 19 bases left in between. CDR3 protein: CAISESGASLLYGYTF. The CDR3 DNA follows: TGTGCCATCAGTGAGTCGGGGGCCTCTTTGCTCTACGGCTACACCTTC.

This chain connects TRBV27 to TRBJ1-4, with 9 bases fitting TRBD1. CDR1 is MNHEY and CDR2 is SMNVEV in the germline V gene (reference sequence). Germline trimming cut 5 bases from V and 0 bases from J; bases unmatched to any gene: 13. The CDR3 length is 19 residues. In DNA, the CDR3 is TGTGCCAGCAGTCGATTACCGGGACAGGGAGAGGCAACTAATGAAAAACTGTTTTTT. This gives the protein CASSRLPGQGEATNEKLFF.

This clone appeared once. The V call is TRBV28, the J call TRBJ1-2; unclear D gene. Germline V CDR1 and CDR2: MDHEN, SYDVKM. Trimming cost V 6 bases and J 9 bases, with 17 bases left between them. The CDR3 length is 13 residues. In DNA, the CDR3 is TGTGCCAGCAGCGCATTAGACGGGTCTCGCTACACCTTC. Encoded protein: CASSALDGSRYTF.